These T cell receptor beta chains were read from a single sample in a study of cytomegalovirus exposure and HLA in healthy donors. Using immunoSEQ multiplex PCR, the repertoire was profiled, and TCRdb retains in-frame clones only, with some absent. The profile shows 130,000 to 150,000 clones, roughly 90% of them singletons. Sequenced input: PBMCs. Receptors originate from a young man in good health and CMV-seronegative. Both conserved end residues are part of each CDR3. Each record gives: D gene, J gene, clone size, V gene, CDR3 DNA, CDR3 protein. A D gene is named only where the DNA matches it firmly. A clone size is listed for some rows: how often the clone was seen (once, few, many), or a class if it is expanded.

>TRBD2|TRBJ2-5|.|TRBV7-6
TGTGCCAGCAGCCGCCTAGCGGGGTACCAAGAGACCCAGTACTTC
CASSRLAGYQETQYF
>TRBD2|TRBJ2-5|.|TRBV7-3
TGTGCCAGCAGCTTAATCGGGGGACTAGTAAACCAGACCCAGTACTTC
CASSLIGGLVNQTQYF
>TRBD1|TRBJ1-5|few|TRBV15
TGTGCCACCAGCAGAGATGACAGGGGACGAGGTTTAGGCAATCAGCCCCAGCATTTT
CATSRDDRGRGLGNQPQHF
>.|TRBJ1-2|.|TRBV6-5
TGTGCCAGCAGTCCCCGACAGTACTATGGCTACACCTTC
CASSPRQYYGYTF
>TRBD2|TRBJ2-1|.|TRBV7-9
TGTGCCAGCAGCTCTACTAGCGGGATTCACAATGAGCAGTTCTTC
CASSSTSGIHNEQFF
>TRBD2|TRBJ2-3|.|TRBV27
TGTGCCAGCAGAAGACTAGCGGGAGGTTCAGATACGCAGTATTTT
CASRRLAGGSDTQYF
>TRBD2|TRBJ2-3|.|TRBV5-1
TGCGCCAGCAGCTTGGCTCACGGGGGGGCGACAGATACGCAGTATTTT
CASSLAHGGATDTQYF
>TRBD1|TRBJ1-1|.|TRBV18
TGTGCCAGCTCACCACCGGGACAGAACCAGGGGGTTGAAGCTTTCTTT
CASSPPGQNQGVEAFF
>TRBD2|TRBJ2-1|.|TRBV14
TGTGCCAGCAGCCAGACTAGCGGGAGCTGGAATGAGCAGTTCTTC
CASSQTSGSWNEQFF
>.|TRBJ2-7|.|TRBV7-3
TGTGCCAGCAGCCTGGGCGGGACCTCCTACGAGCAGTACTTC
CASSLGGTSYEQYF
>TRBD1|TRBJ1-1|.|TRBV2
TGTGCCAGCAGGAGACAGGGCGACACTGAAGCTTTCTTT
CASRRQGDTEAFF
>TRBD1|TRBJ1-1|once|TRBV4-3
TGCGCCAGCAGCCAAGAGAACAGGGGCACTGAAGCTTTCTTT
CASSQENRGTEAFF
>.|TRBJ2-3|.|TRBV6-6
TGTGCCAGCAGTGCAGGAGGAGCTAAAACAGATACGCAGTATTTT
CASSAGGAKTDTQYF
>TRBD1|TRBJ1-4|.|TRBV15
TGTGCCACCAGCAGGGACAGGGTAGAGGAAAAACTGTTTTTT
CATSRDRVEEKLFF
>.|TRBJ1-2|once|TRBV5-6
TGTGCCAGCAGCTTGGGATACGGCAGGAACTATGGCTACACCTTC
CASSLGYGRNYGYTF
>TRBD1|TRBJ1-1|.|TRBV5-1
TGCGCCAGCAGCCGTACCACAGGGGTTTTCGACACTGAAGCTTTCTTT
CASSRTTGVFDTEAFF
>.|TRBJ2-5|.|TRBV7-8
TGTGCCAGCAGCCATGAGCGTGGAGAGACCCAGTACTTC
CASSHERGETQYF
>TRBD2|TRBJ2-5|.|TRBV30
TGTGCCTGGAGTGTACTAGCGGGAGGAGAGACCCAGTACTTC
CAWSVLAGGETQYF